This entry lists 20 T cell receptor beta chains sequenced from one sample in a study of blood T cell repertoires in COVID-19. Clones were sequenced by immunoSEQ multiplex PCR, and TCRdb holds only the in-frame ones, with some missing. The sample contains 100,000 to 150,000 clones, roughly three quarters of which appear only once. Specimen: peripheral blood. Receptors were obtained from a woman in her 70s with acute or convalescent COVID-19.

The rearrangement uses TRBV4-3 and TRBJ2-3; TRBD2 matches at 11 bases. Germline lookup yields CDR1 LGHNA and CDR2 YSLEER. Trimming removed 0 bases from V and 2 bases from J; junction bases left unmatched: 10. CDR3 length: 19 amino acids. The CDR3 nucleotides read TGCGCCAGCAGCCAAGACGAAGGGGCTAGCGGGGGGAACACAGATACGCAGTATTTT. It is translated as CASSQDEGASGGNTDTQYF.

Only a few counts were recorded for this clone. The V gene is TRBV25-1, the J gene TRBJ2-7; a possible D gene is TRBD1 (5 bases). CDR1 and CDR2 from the germline V gene are MGHDK and SYGVNS. The V and J ends lost 5 bases and 5 bases respectively, with 10 bases between them. The CDR3 is 12 residues long. The CDR3 region is CASSQVRDEQYF. In DNA, the CDR3 is TGTGCCAGCAGTCAAGTCAGGGACGAGCAGTACTTC.

This clone was seen a few times. The V and J genes are TRBV2 and TRBJ2-6; D call uncertain. The CDR3 totals 13 residues. Germline V lookup: CDR1 SNHLY, CDR2 FYNNEI. The V gene lost 7 bases and the J gene lost 0 bases, with 4 bases spanning the gap. CDR3 region: CASTYSGANVLTF. The CDR3 DNA is TGTGCCAGCACCTACTCTGGGGCCAACGTCCTGACTTTC.

This sequence joins TRBV12-5 and TRBJ2-1; 7 bases align to TRBD1. From germline, CDR1 is LGHNT and CDR2 FRNRAP. J was trimmed by 2 bases and V by 3 bases; bases with no gene match: 10. The CDR3 loop spans 17 amino acids. CDR3 bases: TGTGCTAGTGGTTTAGACCCGACAGGGAAAGCCTACAATGAGCAGTTCTTC. It translates to CASGLDPTGKAYNEQFF.

The V call is TRBV18, the J call TRBJ2-1, with 11 bases lining up with TRBD2. Germline-derived CDR1 and CDR2 are KGHSH and LQKENI. The CDR3 totals 18 residues. J lost 2 bases, V lost 2 bases, and 8 bases had no gene match. CDR3: CASSPMLAGGLTYNEQFF. The DNA for the CDR3 is TGTGCCAGCTCACCAATGCTAGCGGGGGGCCTTACCTACAATGAGCAGTTCTTC.

The J gene is TRBJ2-1, the V gene TRBV27; 9 bases fit TRBD1. The ends lost 6 bases at V and 5 bases at J; junction bases unmatched: 11. The CDR3 covers 16 residues. Germline CDR1 and CDR2: MNHEY and SMNVEV (reference sequence). This chain's CDR3 is CASSPPDRGMDNEQFF. In DNA, the CDR3 is TGTGCCAGCAGCCCACCGGACAGGGGCATGGACAATGAGCAGTTCTTC.

This chain connects TRBV5-6 to TRBJ2-5; D is undetermined. V was trimmed by 4 bases and J by 0 bases, leaving 7 bases between them. The CDR3 is 13 residues long. Germline-derived CDR1 and CDR2 are SGHDT and YYEEEE. The CDR3 region has the DNA TGTGCCAGCAGCATCGACAACCAAGAGACCCAGTACTTC. Protein: CASSIDNQETQYF.

The rearrangement joins TRBV5-6 to TRBJ2-7; 9 nucleotides match TRBD2. CDR1 is SGHDT, CDR2 YYEEEE, per germline. V shed 2 bases, J shed 6 bases, and the junction held 6 bases outside the gene matches. This CDR3 has 14 amino acids. The CDR3 DNA is TGTGCCAGCAGCTTTAATAGCGGGAGCGCCGAGCAGTACTTC. This sequence encodes CASSFNSGSAEQYF. The whole variable domain, remainder taken from reference TRBV5-6 and TRBJ2-7, is DAGVTQSPTHLIKTRGQQVTLRCSPKSGHDTVSWYQQALGQGPQFIFQYYEEEERQRGNFPDRFSGHQFPNYSSELNVNALLLGDSALYLCASSFNSGSAEQYFGPGTRLTVT.

The chain couples TRBV6-2 or TRBV6-3 to TRBJ1-1; TRBD1 matches 8 bases. Germline loops: CDR1 MNHEY, CDR2 SVGEGT. The CDR3 covers 17 residues. V lost 7 bases to trimming and J lost 0 bases; unmatched junction nucleotides: 13. CDR3: CASTPYRGSFLNTEAFF. The CDR3 coding sequence is TGTGCCAGCACCCCATACAGGGGGAGCTTTTTGAACACTGAAGCTTTCTTT.

The chain links TRBV29-1 to TRBJ1-2, with D perhaps matching TRBD1 (5 bases). Trimming cost V 6 bases and J 4 bases, with 18 bases left between them. The CDR3 extends over 14 amino acids. Germline-derived CDR1 and CDR2 are SQVTM and ANQGSEA. CDR3 in DNA: TGCAGCGTGGGGGGACCCTCGGGGAGCTATGGCTACACCTTC. Residues: CSVGGPSGSYGYTF.

The chain recombines TRBV2 with TRBJ1-5, with D unclear. The CDR3 totals 14 residues. Trimming shortened V by 0 bases and J by 2 bases, and 5 bases separated the two germline ends. Germline CDR1 reads SNHLY; CDR2 reads FYNNEI. The CDR3 bases are TGTGCCAGCAGTGAAGCGCTAGGCAATCAGCCCCAGCATTTT. Its protein is CASSEALGNQPQHF.

This chain connects TRBV6-5 to TRBJ1-1; maybe TRBD1 (6 bases). This CDR3 is built from 16 residues. Germline assignment: CDR1 MNHEY and CDR2 SVGAGI. Trimming shortened V by 2 bases and J by 6 bases, and 19 bases separated the two germline ends. The DNA of the CDR3 is TGTGCCAGCAGTTACCTCCCGCCACAGGGTGCGGCTGAAGCTTTCTTT. The encoded protein is CASSYLPPQGAAEAFF.

This clone was seen once. The chain carries TRBV5-8 and TRBJ2-5, with TRBD1 matching over 9 bases. CDR3 length: 14 residues. In germline, CDR1 is SGHTS, CDR2 YDEGEE. Losses at the gene ends were 4 bases for V and 4 bases for J; bases not matched to a gene: 5. The CDR3 bases are TGTGCCAGCAGCCGGGACAGGGCCCCAGAGACCCAGTACTTC. Protein: CASSRDRAPETQYF.

The rearrangement uses TRBV5-6 and TRBJ2-7; the D is unclear. The CDR3 runs to 13 residues. Germline-derived CDR1 and CDR2 are SGHDT and YYEEEE. V shed 4 bases and J shed 3 bases, with 11 bases lying between them. CDR3 nucleotide sequence: TGTGCCAGCAGCCTGTTCCAGGTCTACGAGCAGTACTTC. It specifies CASSLFQVYEQYF.

V and J are TRBV6-2 or TRBV6-3 and TRBJ1-5; 9 nucleotides align to TRBD1. The germline CDR1 and CDR2 sequences are MNHEY and SVGEGT. V dropped 4 bases and J dropped 5; count of bases not matched to a gene: 3. The CDR3 length is 14 residues. CDR3 bases: TGTGCCAGCAGTTCTGACAGGGGGTATCAGCCCCAGCATTTT. Protein sequence: CASSSDRGYQPQHF.

This clone was seen a single time. J is TRBJ2-1 and V is TRBV5-1; 13 bases match TRBD2. With 4 bases clipped from V and 8 bases from J, the junction kept 9 bases outside the gene matches. The V gene's germline CDR1 is SGHRS and CDR2 YFSETQ. The CDR3 loop spans 16 amino acids. CDR3 nucleotides: TGCGCCAGCAGCCGGTCCGGGACTAGCGGGATCGATGAGCAGTTCTTC. Its translation is CASSRSGTSGIDEQFF.

The J gene is TRBJ1-1, the V gene TRBV11-2, with D uncertain. Germline values: CDR1 SGHAT, CDR2 FQNNGV. V lost 0 bases and J 3 bases, leaving 5 bases between the germline ends. The length of the CDR3 is 13 residues. The CDR3: CASSLDRHTEAFF. The CDR3 bases are TGTGCCAGCAGCTTAGACAGGCACACTGAAGCTTTCTTT.

The genes are TRBV5-6 and TRBJ1-2, with D perhaps matching TRBD1 (5 bases). Germline V gene lookup returns CDR1 SGHDT and CDR2 YYEEEE. The CDR3 sequence is 15 residues long. The V end lost 4 bases, the J end lost 0 bases, and 13 bases lay between the germline ends. The CDR3 DNA follows: TGTGCCAGCAGCCCTGAATGGGGGGCTAACTATGGCTACACCTTC. This encodes CASSPEWGANYGYTF.

The rearrangement uses TRBV5-1 and TRBJ1-1; D unresolved. With 0 bases removed from V and 0 bases from J, the gap between germline ends came to 3 bases. The CDR3 is made up of 13 amino acids. Germline CDR1 reads SGHRS; CDR2 reads YFSETQ. The CDR3 protein is CASSLDMNTEAFF. In DNA form, the CDR3 reads TGCGCCAGCAGCTTGGACATGAACACTGAAGCTTTCTTT.

The rearrangement joins TRBV25-1 to TRBJ1-1; 7 bases align to TRBD1. Per germline, CDR1 MGHDK and CDR2 SYGVNS. Losses at the gene ends were 6 bases for V and 3 bases for J; bases not matched to a gene: 7. The CDR3 extends over 14 amino acids. The CDR3, as DNA: TGTGCCAGCAGGGGCGGGACAGTCTACACTGAAGCTTTCTTT. Translating gives CASRGGTVYTEAFF.